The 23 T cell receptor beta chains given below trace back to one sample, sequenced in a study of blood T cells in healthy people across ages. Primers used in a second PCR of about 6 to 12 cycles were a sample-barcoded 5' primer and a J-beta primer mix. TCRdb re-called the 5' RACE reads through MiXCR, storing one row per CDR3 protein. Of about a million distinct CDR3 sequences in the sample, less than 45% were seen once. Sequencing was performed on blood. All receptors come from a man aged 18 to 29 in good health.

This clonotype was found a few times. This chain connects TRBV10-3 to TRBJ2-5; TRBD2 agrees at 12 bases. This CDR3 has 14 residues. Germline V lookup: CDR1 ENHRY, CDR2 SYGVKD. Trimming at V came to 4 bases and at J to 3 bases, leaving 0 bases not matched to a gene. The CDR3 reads CAISGLAGEETQYF. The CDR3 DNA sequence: TGTGCCATCAGTGGACTAGCGGGGGAAGAGACCCAGTACTTC.

CDR3 DNA sequence: TGTGCCAGCAGCCAACACCGGGACAGGGTGGCTAATGAAAAACTGTTTTTT. The encoded protein is CASSQHRDRVANEKLFF. The chain couples TRBV5-6 to TRBJ1-4, with 9 bases identical to TRBD1. Germline CDR1 is SGHDT and CDR2 is YYEEEE. The CDR3 is made up of 17 amino acids. V trimming: 4 bases; J trimming: 3 bases; junction bases outside the gene matches: 10.

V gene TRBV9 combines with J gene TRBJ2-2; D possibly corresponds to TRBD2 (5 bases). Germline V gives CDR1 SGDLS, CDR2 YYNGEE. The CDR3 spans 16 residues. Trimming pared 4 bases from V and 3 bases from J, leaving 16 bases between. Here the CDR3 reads CASSPTASSYTGELFF. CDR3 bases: TGTGCCAGCAGCCCCACGGCTAGCAGCTACACCGGGGAGCTGTTTTTT.

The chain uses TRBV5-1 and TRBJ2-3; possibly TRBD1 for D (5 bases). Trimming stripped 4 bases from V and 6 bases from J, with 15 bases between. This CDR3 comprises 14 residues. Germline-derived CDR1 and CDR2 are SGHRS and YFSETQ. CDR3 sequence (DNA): TGCGCCAGCAGCGTCTACCAGGGCGCGGATACGCAGTATTTT. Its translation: CASSVYQGADTQYF. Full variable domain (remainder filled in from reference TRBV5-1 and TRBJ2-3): KAGVTQTPRYLIKTRGQQVTLSCSPISGHRSVSWYQQTPGQGLQFLFEYFSETQRNKGNFPGRFSGRQFSNSRSEMNVSTLELGDSALYLCASSVYQGADTQYFGPGTRLTVL.

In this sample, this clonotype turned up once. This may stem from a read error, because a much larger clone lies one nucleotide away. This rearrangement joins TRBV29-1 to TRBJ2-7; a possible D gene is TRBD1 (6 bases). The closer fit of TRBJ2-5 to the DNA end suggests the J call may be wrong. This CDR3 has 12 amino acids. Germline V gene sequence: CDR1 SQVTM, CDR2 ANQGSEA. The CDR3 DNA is TGCAGCGCCGGACAGATAGAAGAGACCCAGTACTTC. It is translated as CSAGQIEETQYF.

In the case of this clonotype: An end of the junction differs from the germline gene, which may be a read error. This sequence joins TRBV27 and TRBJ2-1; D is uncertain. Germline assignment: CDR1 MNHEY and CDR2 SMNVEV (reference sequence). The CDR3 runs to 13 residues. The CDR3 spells CASSSTPYNEQLF. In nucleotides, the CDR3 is TGTGCCAGCTCTTCGACACCCTACAATGAGCAGTTATTC.

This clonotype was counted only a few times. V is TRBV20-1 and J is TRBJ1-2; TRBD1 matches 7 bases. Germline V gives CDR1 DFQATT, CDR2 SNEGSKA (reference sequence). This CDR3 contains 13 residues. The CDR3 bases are TGCACTCCCCGGCGAGGGGGCGACTATGGCTACACCTTC. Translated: CTPRRGGDYGYTF.

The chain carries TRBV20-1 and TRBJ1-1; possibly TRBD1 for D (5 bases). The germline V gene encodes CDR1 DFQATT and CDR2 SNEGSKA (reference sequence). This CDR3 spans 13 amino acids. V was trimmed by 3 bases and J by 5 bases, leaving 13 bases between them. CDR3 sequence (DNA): TGCAGTGCTAGGGGGGATTTGGATACTGAAGCTTTCTTT. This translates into CSARGDLDTEAFF.

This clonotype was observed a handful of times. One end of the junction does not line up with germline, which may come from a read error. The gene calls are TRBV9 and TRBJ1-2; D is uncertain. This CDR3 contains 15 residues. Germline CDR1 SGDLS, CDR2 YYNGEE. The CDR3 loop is CASGVAGSSNYGYTF. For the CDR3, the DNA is TGTGCCAGCGGCGTAGCGGGCAGCTCTAACTATGGCTACACCTTC.

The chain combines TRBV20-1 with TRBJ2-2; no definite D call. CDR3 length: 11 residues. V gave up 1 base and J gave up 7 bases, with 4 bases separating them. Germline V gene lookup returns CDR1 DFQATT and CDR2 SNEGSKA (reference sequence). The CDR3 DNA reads TGCAGTGCTAGAGTGCACGGGGAGCTGTTTTTT. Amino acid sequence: CSARVHGELFF.

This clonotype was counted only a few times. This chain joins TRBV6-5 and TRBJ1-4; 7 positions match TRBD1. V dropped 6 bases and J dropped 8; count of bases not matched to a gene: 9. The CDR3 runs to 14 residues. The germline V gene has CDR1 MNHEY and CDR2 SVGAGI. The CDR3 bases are TGTGCCAGCAGCCCCAGGGGGAGGATCGAAAAACTGTTTTTT. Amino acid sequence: CASSPRGRIEKLFF.

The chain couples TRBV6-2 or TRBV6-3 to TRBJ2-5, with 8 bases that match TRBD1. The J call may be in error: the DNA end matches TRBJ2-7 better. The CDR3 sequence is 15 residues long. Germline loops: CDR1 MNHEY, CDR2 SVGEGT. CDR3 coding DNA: TGTGCCAGCACCCAAAAGGGACAGGCCGCCAACGAGCAGTACTTC. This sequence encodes CASTQKGQAANEQYF.

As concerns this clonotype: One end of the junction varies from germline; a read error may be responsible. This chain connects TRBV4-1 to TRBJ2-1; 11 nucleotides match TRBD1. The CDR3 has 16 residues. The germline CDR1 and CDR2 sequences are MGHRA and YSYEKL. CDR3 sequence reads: CAGSEPGQGGFNEQFF. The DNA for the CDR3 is TGCGCCGGCAGCGAACCGGGACAGGGGGGTTTCAATGAGCAGTTCTTC.

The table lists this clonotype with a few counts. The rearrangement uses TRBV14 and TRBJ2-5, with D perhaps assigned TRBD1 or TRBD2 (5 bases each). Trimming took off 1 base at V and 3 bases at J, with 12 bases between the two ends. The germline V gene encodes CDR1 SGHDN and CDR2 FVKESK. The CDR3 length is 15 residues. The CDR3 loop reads CASSQVGGKEETQYF. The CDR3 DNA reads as TGTGCCAGCAGCCAAGTTGGGGGAAAAGAAGAGACCCAGTACTTC.

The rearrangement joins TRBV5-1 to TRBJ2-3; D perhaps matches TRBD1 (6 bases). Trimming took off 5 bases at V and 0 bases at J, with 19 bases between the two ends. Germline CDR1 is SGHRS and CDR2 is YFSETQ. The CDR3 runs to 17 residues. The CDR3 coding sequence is TGCGCCAGCAGGGAAAGGGGGTTGTTATCTAGCACAGATACGCAGTATTTT. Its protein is CASRERGLLSSTDTQYF.

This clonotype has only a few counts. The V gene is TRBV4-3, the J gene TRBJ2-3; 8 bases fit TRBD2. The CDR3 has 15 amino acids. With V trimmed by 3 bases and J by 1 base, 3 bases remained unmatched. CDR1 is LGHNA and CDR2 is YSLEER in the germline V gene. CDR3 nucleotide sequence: TGCGCCAGCAGCCAGCAAGCGGGGGGCACAGATACGCAGTATTTT. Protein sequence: CASSQQAGGTDTQYF.

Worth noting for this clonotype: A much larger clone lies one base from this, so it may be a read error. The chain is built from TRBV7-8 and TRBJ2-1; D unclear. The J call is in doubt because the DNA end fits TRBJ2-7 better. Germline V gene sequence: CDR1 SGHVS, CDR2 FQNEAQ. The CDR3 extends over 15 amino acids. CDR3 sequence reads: CASSLARSSYNEQYF. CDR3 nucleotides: TGTGCCAGCAGCTTAGCCCGTAGCTCCTACAATGAGCAGTACTTC.

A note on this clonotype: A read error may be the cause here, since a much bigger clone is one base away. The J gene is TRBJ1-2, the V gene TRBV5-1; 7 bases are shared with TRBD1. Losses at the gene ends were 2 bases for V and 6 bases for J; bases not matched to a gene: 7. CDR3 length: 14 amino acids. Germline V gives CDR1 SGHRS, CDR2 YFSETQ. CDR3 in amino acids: CASSFGTVNNGYTF. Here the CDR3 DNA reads TGCGCCAGCAGCTTTGGGACAGTCAACAATGGCTACACCTTC.

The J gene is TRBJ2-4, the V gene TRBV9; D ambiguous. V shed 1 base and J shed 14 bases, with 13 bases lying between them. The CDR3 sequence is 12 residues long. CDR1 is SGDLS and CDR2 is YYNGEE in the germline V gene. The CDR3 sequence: CASSVRVVREYF. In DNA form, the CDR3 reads TGTGCCAGCAGCGTACGTGTGGTAAGGGAGTACTTC.

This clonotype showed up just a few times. CDR3 in DNA: TGTGCCAGCAGTTTAGTAGGCGGGCTGAACCAAGAGACCCAGTACTTC. Translation gives CASSLVGGLNQETQYF. The chain employs TRBV28 and TRBJ2-5, with D possibly TRBD2 on 5 matching bases. This CDR3 region has 16 residues. The ends were cut back, 2 bases at V and 0 bases at J, with 13 bases in the middle. Germline lookup yields CDR1 MDHEN and CDR2 SYDVKM. The whole variable domain, filled in from reference TRBV28 and TRBJ2-5, reads DVKVTQSSRYLVKRTGEKVFLECVQDMDHENMFWYRQDPGLGLRLIYFSYDVKMKEKGDIPEGYSVSREKKERFSLILESASTNQTSMYLCASSLVGGLNQETQYFGPGTRLLVL.

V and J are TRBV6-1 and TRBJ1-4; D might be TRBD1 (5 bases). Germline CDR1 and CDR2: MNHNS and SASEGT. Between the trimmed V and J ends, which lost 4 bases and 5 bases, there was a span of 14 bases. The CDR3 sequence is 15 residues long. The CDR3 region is CASSVPGTANEKLFF. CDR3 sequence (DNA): TGTGCCAGCAGTGTCCCCGGGACGGCGAATGAAAAACTGTTTTTT.

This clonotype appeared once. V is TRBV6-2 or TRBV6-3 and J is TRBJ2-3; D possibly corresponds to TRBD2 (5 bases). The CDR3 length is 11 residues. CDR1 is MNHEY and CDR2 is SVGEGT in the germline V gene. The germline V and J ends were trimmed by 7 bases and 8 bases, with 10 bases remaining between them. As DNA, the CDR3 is TGTGCCAGCACCGAAGGGAGTACGCAGTATTTT. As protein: CASTEGSTQYF.

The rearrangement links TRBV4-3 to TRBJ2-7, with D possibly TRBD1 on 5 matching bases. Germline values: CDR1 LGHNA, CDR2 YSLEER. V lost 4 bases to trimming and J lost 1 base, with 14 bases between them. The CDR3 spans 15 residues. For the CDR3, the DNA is TGCGCCAGCAGCCGTGATGTGACAGCTTCCTACGAGCAGTACTTC. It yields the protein CASSRDVTASYEQYF.